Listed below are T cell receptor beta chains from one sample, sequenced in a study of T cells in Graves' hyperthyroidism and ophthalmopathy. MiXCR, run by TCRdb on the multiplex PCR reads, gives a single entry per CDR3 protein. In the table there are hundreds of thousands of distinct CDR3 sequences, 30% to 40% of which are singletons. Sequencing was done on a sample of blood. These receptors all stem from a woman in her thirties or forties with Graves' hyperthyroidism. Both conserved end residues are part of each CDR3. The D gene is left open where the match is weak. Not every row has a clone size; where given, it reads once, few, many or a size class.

TGTGCCAGCAGCTTAGGACAGGTTCGTTCACCCCTCCACTTT CASSLGQVRSPLHF TRBJ1-6 NA TRBV7-2 NA
TGTGCCAGCAGCCACGGGACAGGGGTTGAAAAACTGTTTTTT CASSHGTGVEKLFF TRBJ1-4 NA TRBV13 TRBD1
TGTGCCAGCAGGACTTCGACAGGACTCGCGAACTATGGCTACACCTTC CASRTSTGLANYGYTF TRBJ1-2 few TRBV27 NA
TGTGCCAGCATTGAGGGGGGGGGCCCTATTACTCGGGGCTACACCTTC CASIEGGGPITRGYTF TRBJ1-2 few TRBV5-6 NA
TGTGCCAGCAGTCGAGCGGGGGGTTCCGGGGAGCTGTTTTTT CASSRAGGSGELFF TRBJ2-2 NA TRBV6-1 TRBD2
TGTGCCAGCAGTTACGAGCTGCGGGACACTGAAGCTTTCTTT CASSYELRDTEAFF TRBJ1-1 NA TRBV6-5 NA
TGCGCCAGCAGGCCGGGACTAGCGGAGGGGGAGCAGTACTTC CASRPGLAEGEQYF TRBJ2-7 NA TRBV5-1 TRBD2
TGTGCCAGCAGGGGAACCGGGGCGGCAGGAAACACCATATATTTT CASRGTGAAGNTIYF TRBJ1-3 NA TRBV12-3/TRBV12-4 NA
TGTGCCGGTCGAGACAGGGACCCGTTCGAGACCCAGCATTTT CAGRDRDPFETQHF TRBJ1-5 once TRBV19 TRBD1
TGCAGTGGGACTAGCGGCGACGAGACCCAGCATTTT CSGTSGDETQHF TRBJ1-5 NA TRBV20-1 NA
TGCAGTGCTAGCCAGGGGGCGAGCGGGGCCAACGTCCTGACTTTC CSASQGASGANVLTF TRBJ2-6 many TRBV20-1 TRBD1
TGTGCCAGCAGCCAATATCAGGGGGCCAACGTCCTGACTTTC CASSQYQGANVLTF TRBJ2-6 NA TRBV14 NA
TGTGCCAGCAGTGTGGAGGGGGGCTCCCTCCAAGAGACCCAGTACTTC CASSVEGGSLQETQYF TRBJ2-5 many TRBV25-1 NA
TGTGCCAGCAGAGATCCTGGGAGCGAGCAGTACTTC CASRDPGSEQYF TRBJ2-7 NA TRBV6-2/TRBV6-3 NA
TGTGCCAGCAGCTTAGAGCTTCGGGGCAGGGCGCCCTACGAGCAGTACTTC CASSLELRGRAPYEQYF TRBJ2-7 NA TRBV7-8 NA
TGTGCCAGTAGTCGCTGGACAGGGGGGGACGAAAAACTGTTTTTT CASSRWTGGDEKLFF TRBJ1-4 NA TRBV19 TRBD1
TGTGCCAGCAGTGACCTGGGGGGTCGGTCGGTGGTTTTTTTT CASSDLGGRSVVFF TRBJ1-4 NA TRBV2 NA
TGTGCCAGCAGCTGGGACAGGGGGCAAGAAGGCTACACCTTC CASSWDRGQEGYTF TRBJ1-2 many TRBV7-8 TRBD1
TGTGCCAGCAGCTTAGTATCCGGGATTGGAAAACTGTTTTTT CASSLVSGIGKLFF TRBJ1-4 many TRBV7-8 NA
TGCGCCAGCAGCCAAGAACTAGTCGACTACGAGCAGTACTTC CASSQELVDYEQYF TRBJ2-7 few TRBV4-1 NA
TGTGCCAGCAGCTTAGAGGTTAGGGGACAGGGAAATTCACCCCTCCACTTT CASSLEVRGQGNSPLHF TRBJ1-6 NA TRBV7-2 TRBD1
TGCAGCGTTGGACAGGTCGACGAGCAGTACTTC CSVGQVDEQYF TRBJ2-7 many TRBV29-1 NA
TGTGCCACCAGTGACAATCGACTCTATGGCTACACCTTC CATSDNRLYGYTF TRBJ1-2 NA TRBV24-1 NA
TGTGCCAGCAGCCCATCCGGGGGCAGTAGAAGGAATGAGCAGTTCTTC CASSPSGGSRRNEQFF TRBJ2-1 NA TRBV7-9 NA
TGTGCCAGCAGCCACCCTCAGGGGACTAGAGAGACCCAGTACTTC CASSHPQGTRETQYF TRBJ2-5 few TRBV7-9 TRBD2
TGTGCCGGGGGGGACAGGGACGGGGAGCTGTTTTTT CAGGDRDGELFF TRBJ2-2 few TRBV6-5 TRBD1
TGCGCCAGCAGCCGGGAGGACAGGGGGTCATACGAGCAGTACTTC CASSREDRGSYEQYF TRBJ2-7 few TRBV4-3 TRBD1
TGTGCCAGCAGTGAACGGGGGTGGACAGATGGGTCACCCCTCCACTTT CASSERGWTDGSPLHF TRBJ1-6 many TRBV6-1 NA
TGTGCCAGCAGCTTAACGTTGGCAGGTCAGCCCCAGCATTTT CASSLTLAGQPQHF TRBJ1-5 NA TRBV7-9 NA
TGTGCCAGCAGCCCCCGGCTTAGGCCCACGAATGGCTACACCTTC CASSPRLRPTNGYTF TRBJ1-2 NA TRBV11-2 NA
TGTGCCAGCAGTTTAGTACTTGGACAGGGGGACTATGGCTACACCTTC CASSLVLGQGDYGYTF TRBJ1-2 NA TRBV7-2 TRBD1
TGTGCCATCAGTCGGTCTAGGGCTAGCGGGAGCGGAGGAGAGACCCAGTACTTC CAISRSRASGSGGETQYF TRBJ2-5 NA TRBV10-3 TRBD2